A single sample gave rise to the 24 T cell receptor beta chains below, sequenced in a study of control samples from healthy donors and cancer patients. Measured with immunoSEQ multiplex PCR; TCRdb has only the in-frame clones, and not every one. The profile shows approximately 69,000 clones, more than 70% of them singletons. The sample consisted of PBMCs. These receptors were collected from a man in his sixties with colorectal cancer.

This clone appeared a single time. The V call is TRBV10-2, the J call TRBJ2-7, with 8 positions matching TRBD1. The CDR3 is made up of 15 amino acids. Germline trimming cut 8 bases from V and 2 bases from J; bases unmatched to any gene: 11. Germline V lookup: CDR1 WSHSY, CDR2 SAAADI. Here the CDR3 reads CASRVPKTGAYEQYF. DNA for the CDR3: TGCGCCAGCCGTGTACCTAAGACAGGGGCCTACGAGCAGTACTTC.

The chain employs TRBV11-2 and TRBJ2-7; D is unclear. Between the trimmed V and J ends, which lost 1 base and 1 base, there was a span of 11 bases. The CDR3 length is 15 residues. Germline V gene data show CDR1 as SGHAT and CDR2 as FQNNGV. DNA for the CDR3: TGTGCCAGCAGCTTAGGTCCAGAAGGGTCCTACGAGCAGTACTTC. It translates to CASSLGPEGSYEQYF.

This chain joins TRBV4-2 and TRBJ2-7, with a weak D call TRBD1 (5 bases). Per germline, CDR1 LGHNA and CDR2 YNFKEQ. CDR3 size: 16 residues. V shed 4 bases and J shed 5 bases, with 21 bases lying between them. CDR3 bases: TGTGCCAGCAGCCTAACTTATCCTGACAGAGGCGACGAGCAGTACTTC. It specifies CASSLTYPDRGDEQYF.

The rearrangement uses TRBV29-1 and TRBJ2-7, with D possibly matching TRBD1 (6 bases). In germline, CDR1 is SQVTM, CDR2 ANQGSEA. CDR3 length: 13 residues. The germline V and J ends were trimmed by 8 bases and 6 bases, with 20 bases remaining between them. Here the CDR3 DNA reads TGCAGCTTTGCCGGTCAGGGGTACGGCGAGCAGTACTTC. Encoded protein: CSFAGQGYGEQYF.

This chain links TRBV3-1 (or the pseudogene TRBV3-2) with TRBJ2-1; D is perhaps TRBD1 (6 bases). Germline CDR1 reads LGHDT; CDR2 reads YNNKEL (reference sequence). This CDR3 spans 18 amino acids. Trimming pared 1 base from V and 9 bases from J, leaving 25 bases between. Written as DNA, the CDR3 is TGTGCCAGCAGCCAAGTTTCTATGGGGGCTATGGGGTATGGTGAGCAGTTCTTC. Residues: CASSQVSMGAMGYGEQFF.

The chain has TRBV6-5 and TRBJ2-5; no reliable D call. V was cut by 7 bases and J by 0 bases, with 9 bases left in between. In germline, CDR1 is MNHEY, CDR2 SVGAGI. CDR3 length: 13 residues. The CDR3: CASTSPDQETQYF. In nucleotides, the CDR3 is TGTGCCAGCACCTCCCCGGACCAAGAGACCCAGTACTTC.

This chain joins TRBV5-8 and TRBJ1-1; D is unresolved. With 1 base removed from V and 5 bases from J, the gap between germline ends came to 6 bases. Germline CDR1 and CDR2: SGHTS and YDEGEE. CDR3 length: 12 amino acids. The CDR3 DNA is TGTGCCAGCAGCTTGCTTGGGACTGAAGCTTTCTTT. This gives the protein CASSLLGTEAFF.

This clone was observed a single time. The CDR3: CASSLGGTGSTDTQYF. For the CDR3, the DNA is TGTGCCAGCAGCTTGGGGGGGACAGGGAGCACAGATACGCAGTATTTT. The chain has TRBV5-5 and TRBJ2-3; 9 bases match TRBD1. The trim removed 0 bases at V and 0 bases at J, leaving 2 bases unmatched. This CDR3 spans 16 amino acids. The V gene's germline CDR1 is SGHKS and CDR2 YYEKEE (reference sequence).

This clone has only one observation. The chain combines TRBV6-5 with TRBJ1-1; no firm D call. This CDR3 has 12 amino acids. Trimming removed 5 bases from V and 5 bases from J, with 9 bases in between. CDR1 is MNHEY and CDR2 is SVGAGI in the germline V gene. CDR3 DNA: TGTGCCAGCAGTCCCTCTAAGACTGAAGCTTTCTTT. Encoded protein: CASSPSKTEAFF.

This chain connects TRBV18 to TRBJ2-7; TRBD2 matches at 7 bases. Germline CDR1 KGHSH, CDR2 LQKENI. The CDR3 spans 17 residues. J was trimmed by 0 bases and V by 1 base; bases with no gene match: 9. In nucleotides, the CDR3 is TGTGCCAGCTCACCACAATTAGGACTAGGGGCCTCCTACGAGCAGTACTTC. The encoded protein is CASSPQLGLGASYEQYF.

The gene calls are TRBV29-1 and TRBJ2-7; TRBD1 matches at 9 bases. With 7 bases clipped from V and 6 bases from J, the junction kept 10 bases outside the gene matches. CDR1 and CDR2 from the germline V gene are SQVTM and ANQGSEA. The CDR3 is 13 amino acids. The CDR3 bases are TGCAGCGGTGGGGGACAGGGAAATTCCGAGCAGTACTTC. Its protein product is CSGGGQGNSEQYF.

The gene calls are TRBV19 and TRBJ2-1, with 15 bases aligning to TRBD2. The CDR3 extends over 19 amino acids. J gave up 4 bases and V 5 bases, and 12 bases lay outside the gene matches. From germline, CDR1 is LNHDA and CDR2 SQIVND (reference sequence). This CDR3 reads CASSDAYRTSGGGYNEQFF. The CDR3 bases are TGTGCCAGTAGTGACGCGTACAGGACTAGCGGGGGGGGTTACAATGAGCAGTTCTTC. Using reference TRBV19 and TRBJ2-1 for the parts outside the CDR3, the full variable domain is DGGITQSPKYLFRKEGQNVTLSCEQNLNHDAMYWYRQDPGQGLRLIYYSQIVNDFQKGDIAEGYSVSREKKESFPLTVTSAQKNPTAFYLCASSDAYRTSGGGYNEQFFGPGTRLTVL.

The chain combines TRBV6-6 with TRBJ1-5; no clear D. Germline V CDR1 and CDR2: MNHNY, SVGAGI (reference sequence). This CDR3 has 15 amino acids. V was pared by 4 bases and J by 2 bases, with 12 bases between. CDR3 nucleotide sequence: TGTGCCAGCAGTTCCTGGGAGGTGGGCAATCAGCCCCAGCATTTT. Protein product: CASSSWEVGNQPQHF.

The genes are TRBV28 and TRBJ2-6; a possible D gene is TRBD1 (6 bases). Trimming removed 4 bases at V and 0 bases at J, with 16 bases between. The CDR3 is 18 amino acids. Germline V CDR1 and CDR2: MDHEN, SYDVKM. CDR3 in DNA: TGTGCCAGCAGTTCCCCCGACAGGACCCTCTCTGGGGCCAACGTCCTGACTTTC. Its protein product is CASSSPDRTLSGANVLTF.

This clone was seen only a few times. This chain connects TRBV4-1 to TRBJ2-1, with TRBD2 matching over 8 bases. Germline values: CDR1 MGHRA, CDR2 YSYEKL. The length of the CDR3 is 13 residues. Losses at the gene ends were 4 bases for V and 15 bases for J; bases not matched to a gene: 11. The CDR3: CASSRSGGVGAFF. CDR3 DNA sequence: TGCGCCAGCAGCCGCAGCGGGGGCGTGGGGGCGTTCTTC.

In this sample, this clone turned up once. Here the CDR3 reads CASSQQGNPPLHF. Here the CDR3 DNA reads TGTGCCAGCAGTCAACAGGGAAACCCACCCCTCCACTTT. This chain joins TRBV27 and TRBJ1-6; tentative D call: TRBD1 (6 bases). Germline V CDR1 and CDR2: MNHEY, SMNVEV (reference sequence). V lost 5 bases and J lost 11, with 13 bases in between. The CDR3 contains 13 residues.

This rearrangement joins TRBV27 to TRBJ2-1; possible D gene TRBD1, 6 bases. CDR1 MNHEY and CDR2 SMNVEV come from the germline V gene (reference sequence). V was trimmed by 3 bases and J by 4 bases, leaving 7 bases between them. This CDR3 region has 13 residues. The CDR3 sequence: CASSLGAYNEQFF. The CDR3, as DNA: TGTGCCAGCAGTTTGGGGGCATACAATGAGCAGTTCTTC.

This clone occurred once. The rearrangement uses TRBV19 and TRBJ1-5; 8 nucleotides align to TRBD1. With V trimmed by 2 bases and J by 3 bases, 9 bases remained unmatched. The CDR3 is 17 residues long. The germline V gene encodes CDR1 LNHDA and CDR2 SQIVND (reference sequence). The chain's CDR3 is CASSIFSGQGFNQPQHF. The CDR3 coding sequence is TGTGCCAGTAGTATATTCTCAGGACAGGGTTTCAATCAGCCCCAGCATTTT.

This chain links TRBV2 with TRBJ2-5, with D possibly being TRBD1 (6 bases). The CDR3 sequence is 14 residues long. Germline CDR1 and CDR2: SNHLY and FYNNEI. The V gene lost 2 bases and the J gene lost 6 bases, with 13 bases spanning the gap. CDR3 bases: TGTGCCAGCAGTGAAATAGGACAGCGGCAGACCCAGTACTTC. This gives the protein CASSEIGQRQTQYF.

About this clone: A read error is possible here, since a much larger clone lies one base away. The sample contains more than one DNA sequence encoding this CDR3. The chain is built from TRBV7-9 and TRBJ1-2; D gene unclear. Germline CDR1 reads SEHNR; CDR2 reads FQNEAQ (reference sequence). The CDR3 is made up of 16 amino acids. V was pared by 6 bases and J by 6 bases, with 23 bases between. For the CDR3, the DNA is TGTGCCAGCAGTCTCCCTATCCGGACCGTTTACGATGGCTACACCTTC. This encodes CASSLPIRTVYDGYTF. The variable domain in full, with the rest retrieved from reference TRBV7-9 and TRBJ1-2, is DTGVSQNPRHKITKRGQNVTFRCDPISEHNRLYWYRQTLGQGPEFLTYFQNEAQLEKSRLLSDRFSAERPKGSFSTLEIQRTEQGDSAMYLCASSLPIRTVYDGYTFGSGTRLTVV.

The table lists this clone with a count of one. This chain links TRBV7-9 with TRBJ1-2, with a possible D match to TRBD1 (5 bases). The CDR3 covers 15 residues. Between the trimmed V and J ends, which lost 2 bases and 6 bases, there was a span of 16 bases. Germline CDR1 is SEHNR and CDR2 is FQNEAQ (reference sequence). Here the CDR3 DNA reads TGTGCCAGCAGCTTATCACCGCGTGGGGGACATGGCTACACCTTC. It is translated as CASSLSPRGGHGYTF.

Worth noting for this clone: One end of the junction fails to match germline, which may point to a read error. The CDR3 protein is CASSPRGESTGGLFF. CDR3 DNA: TGTGCCAGCAGCCCCAGAGGGGAGAGCACCGGGGGGCTGTTTTTT. The chain has TRBV3-1 (or the pseudogene TRBV3-2) and TRBJ2-2; TRBD2 might be the D (6 bases). The CDR3 loop spans 15 amino acids. Germline V gene data show CDR1 as LGHDT and CDR2 as YNNKEL (reference sequence).

This clone was detected only once. This chain connects TRBV19 to TRBJ2-5, with D perhaps assigned TRBD1 or TRBD2 (5 bases each). The V end lost 4 bases, the J end lost 2 bases, and 14 bases lay between the germline ends. CDR1 is LNHDA, CDR2 SQIVND, per germline (reference sequence). The CDR3 length is 15 residues. CDR3 residues: CASSTSGTRQETQYF. In DNA, the CDR3 is TGTGCCAGTAGTACGTCCGGGACGCGACAAGAGACCCAGTACTTC.

The chain is built from TRBV3-1 (or the pseudogene TRBV3-2) and TRBJ1-2; D gene uncertain. Germline CDR1 reads LGHDT; CDR2 reads YNNKEL (reference sequence). The V gene lost 0 bases and the J gene lost 5 bases, with 4 bases spanning the gap. The CDR3 contains 12 residues. This chain's CDR3 is CASSQERYGYTF. DNA of the CDR3: TGTGCCAGCAGCCAAGAAAGGTATGGCTACACCTTC.